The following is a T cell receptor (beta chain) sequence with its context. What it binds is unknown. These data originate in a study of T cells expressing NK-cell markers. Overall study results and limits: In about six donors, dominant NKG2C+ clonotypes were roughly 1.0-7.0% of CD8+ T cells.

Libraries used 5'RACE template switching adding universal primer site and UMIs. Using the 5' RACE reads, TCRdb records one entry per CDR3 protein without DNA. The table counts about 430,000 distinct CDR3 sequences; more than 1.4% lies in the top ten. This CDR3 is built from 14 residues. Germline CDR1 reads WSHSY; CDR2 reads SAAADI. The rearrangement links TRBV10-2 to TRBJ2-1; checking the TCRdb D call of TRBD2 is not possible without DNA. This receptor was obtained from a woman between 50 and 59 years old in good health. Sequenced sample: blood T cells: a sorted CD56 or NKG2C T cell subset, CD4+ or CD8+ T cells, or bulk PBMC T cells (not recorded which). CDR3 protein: CASSGGLAYNEQFF.